The rows below give T cell receptor beta chains drawn from one sample of a study of control samples from healthy donors and cancer patients. Using immunoSEQ multiplex PCR, the repertoire was profiled, and TCRdb retains in-frame clones only, with some absent. The sample includes around 70,000 clones, around 80% of them seen just once. Input material: blood. The receptors originated from a man between 60 and 70 years old in good health. The CDR3 runs from the conserved cysteine through the conserved F or W. The D gene is left open where the match is weak. The size entry is marked missing in some rows and otherwise reads once, few, many or a size class.

>.|TRBV11-2|TRBJ2-1|.
CASSPSRWDNEQFF
TGTGCCAGCAGCCCAAGTAGGTGGGACAATGAGCAGTTCTTC
>.|TRBV3-1/TRBV3-2|TRBJ2-1|.
CASSQAGEQFF
TGTGCCAGCAGCCAGGCCGGTGAGCAGTTCTTC
>.|TRBV24-1|TRBJ2-7|.
CATSDWGDHEQYF
TGTGCCACCAGTGATTGGGGGGACCACGAGCAGTACTTC
>.|TRBV27|TRBJ2-2|.
CASSRGRRSTGELFF
TGTGCCAGCAGCCGGGGGAGACGGAGCACCGGGGAGCTGTTTTTT
>.|TRBV30|TRBJ1-2|.
CAWSVHGAGYGYTF
TGTGCCTGGAGTGTACATGGGGCCGGCTATGGCTACACCTTC
>.|TRBV7-9|TRBJ1-1|.
CASSPLGPNTEAFF
TGTGCCAGCAGCCCCCTGGGCCCGAACACTGAAGCTTTCTTT
>TRBD1|TRBV3-1/TRBV3-2|TRBJ1-1|.
CASSQAGGTEAFF
TGTGCCAGCAGCCAAGCAGGGGGCACTGAAGCTTTCTTT
>.|TRBV27|TRBJ2-1|.
CASSFGGSNHNEQFF
TGTGCCAGCAGTTTTGGTGGGAGCAACCACAATGAGCAGTTCTTC
>.|TRBV7-2|TRBJ2-5|once
CASSLGPGDGETQYF
TGTGCCAGCAGCTTAGGGCCGGGGGACGGAGAGACCCAGTACTTC
>.|TRBV19|TRBJ2-7|.
CASSPRGRRGYEQYF
TGTGCCAGTAGTCCGCGGGGCCGACGGGGCTACGAGCAGTACTTC
>TRBD1|TRBV6-6|TRBJ2-2|.
CASSLTGGTGELFF
TGTGCCAGCAGTTTGACAGGGGGCACCGGGGAGCTGTTTTTT
>.|TRBV7-2|TRBJ1-5|few
CASSFGGVGNQPQHF
TGTGCCAGCAGCTTTGGGGGAGTGGGCAATCAGCCCCAGCATTTT
>.|TRBV14|TRBJ1-6|few
CASSQTRGSPLHF
TGTGCCAGCAGCCAAACACGAGGTTCACCCCTCCACTTT
>TRBD2|TRBV20-1|TRBJ2-2|.
CSASGGRHSAGELFF
TGCAGTGCCAGTGGCGGGAGACATTCAGCCGGGGAGCTGTTTTTT
>.|TRBV7-8|TRBJ2-6|few
CASSSVSGGANVLTF
TGTGCCAGCAGCTCGGTCTCTGGTGGGGCCAACGTCCTGACTTTC
>.|TRBV5-1|TRBJ2-1|.
CASSSTAPAPYNEQFF
TGCGCCAGCAGCTCCACGGCTCCAGCCCCCTACAATGAGCAGTTCTTC
>TRBD1|TRBV5-1|TRBJ1-1|.
CASSLDGQDGVAFF
TGCGCCAGCAGCTTGGATGGACAGGACGGGGTAGCTTTCTTT
>.|TRBV4-3|TRBJ2-3|.
CASSRYRRGAGTDTQYF
TGCGCCAGCAGCCGTTACCGTAGGGGGGCGGGCACAGATACGCAGTATTTT
>.|TRBV28|TRBJ1-1|.
CASSLMGRPNTEAFF
TGTGCCAGCAGTTTAATGGGACGGCCGAACACTGAAGCTTTCTTT
>.|TRBV5-5|TRBJ2-7|.
CASSGAGSYEQYF
TGTGCCAGCAGCGGAGCGGGCTCCTACGAGCAGTACTTC
>.|TRBV28|TRBJ1-1|.
CASSFRTAIEAFF
TGTGCCAGCAGTTTCCGGACAGCGATTGAAGCTTTCTTT
>TRBD2|TRBV7-9|TRBJ2-1|few
CASSSSLSGRAREQFF
TGTGCCAGCAGCTCCAGTCTTAGCGGGAGAGCCAGGGAGCAGTTCTTC
>.|TRBV5-1|TRBJ1-4|.
CASSFHGAVSTNEKLFF
TGCGCCAGCAGCTTCCATGGGGCGGTGTCAACTAATGAAAAACTGTTTTTT
>TRBD1|TRBV5-4|TRBJ2-5|.
CASSPSTGPEETQYF
TGTGCCAGCAGCCCATCGACAGGGCCGGAAGAGACCCAGTACTTC
>.|TRBV11-1|TRBJ1-2|many
CASSPGTPYGYTF
TGTGCCAGCAGCCCAGGGACACCCTATGGCTACACCTTC
>TRBD2|TRBV7-2|TRBJ2-7|few
CASAREGGLTSGASYEQYF
TGTGCCAGCGCCCGAGAGGGAGGGCTAACTAGCGGGGCCTCCTACGAGCAGTACTTC
>.|TRBV2|TRBJ2-1|.
CASSGKQGGSSINEQFF
TGTGCCAGCAGTGGTAAGCAGGGGGGAAGTTCAATCAATGAGCAGTTCTTC
>.|TRBV5-1|TRBJ1-3|.
CASSFSVGNSGNTIYF
TGCGCCAGCAGCTTCTCAGTCGGTAACTCTGGAAACACCATATATTTT
>.|TRBV5-1|TRBJ1-2|.
CASSLGQGINYGYTF
TGCGCCAGCAGCTTGGGGCAGGGGATTAACTATGGCTACACCTTC
>.|TRBV4-2|TRBJ1-5|once
CASSQDGGPQHF
TGTGCCAGCAGCCAAGATGGGGGGCCCCAGCATTTT
>TRBD2|TRBV7-9|TRBJ2-7|.
CASRQTTSGTYEQYF
TGTGCCAGCAGACAGACCACTAGCGGGACCTACGAGCAGTACTTC
>.|TRBV4-2|TRBJ2-1|.
CASSQELASYNEQFF
TGTGCCAGCAGCCAAGAACTAGCAAGTTACAATGAGCAGTTCTTC
>TRBD2|TRBV30|TRBJ2-3|few
CAWTRGGGETDTQYF
TGTGCCTGGACGAGGGGCGGGGGGGAGACAGATACGCAGTATTTT
>.|TRBV6-6|TRBJ1-5|.
CASSSIRQGGQPQHF
TGTGCCAGCAGTTCAATACGGCAGGGAGGACAGCCCCAGCATTTT
>.|TRBV3-1/TRBV3-2|TRBJ1-6|.
CASSQVAGNSPLHF
TGTGCCAGCAGCCAAGTAGCAGGGAATTCACCCCTCCACTTT
>TRBD1|TRBV3-1/TRBV3-2|TRBJ1-4|.
CASSQVLTGGVEKLFF
TGTGCCAGCAGCCAAGTCTTGACAGGGGGAGTTGAAAAACTGTTTTTT
>.|TRBV29-1|TRBJ1-2|.
CSGGVVGGYTF
TGCAGCGGCGGGGTTGTTGGTGGCTACACCTTC
>TRBD1|TRBV7-9|TRBJ2-7|few
CASSYTGGWNEQYF
TGTGCCAGCAGTTACACAGGGGGCTGGAACGAGCAGTACTTC
>TRBD2|TRBV7-6|TRBJ2-1|.
CASSFLTSGSVDEQFF
TGTGCCAGCAGCTTCCTAACTAGCGGGAGTGTGGATGAGCAGTTCTTC
>TRBD1|TRBV5-4|TRBJ2-2|.
CASSLGDRWNTGELFF
TGTGCCAGCAGCTTGGGGGACAGGTGGAACACCGGGGAGCTGTTTTTT
>.|TRBV7-9|TRBJ2-1|.
CASSSLANEQFF
TGTGCCAGCAGCTCTCTAGCGAATGAGCAGTTCTTC
>.|TRBV19|TRBJ2-5|.
CASSRGWQGETQYF
TGTGCCAGTAGTAGGGGCTGGCAGGGGGAGACCCAGTACTTC
>.|TRBV7-9|TRBJ1-1|.
CASSFVQYGDTEAFF
TGTGCCAGCAGCTTCGTACAGTACGGGGACACTGAAGCTTTCTTT
>.|TRBV18|TRBJ2-3|few
CASSAADPTQYF
TGTGCCAGCTCCGCCGCAGATCCAACGCAGTATTTT
>.|TRBV6-1|TRBJ1-2|.
CASSEAQPYGYTF
TGTGCCAGCAGTGAAGCACAACCGTATGGCTACACCTTC
>TRBD2|TRBV19|TRBJ2-1|.
CASVKAGASYNEQFF
TGTGCCAGCGTTAAAGCGGGAGCGTCCTACAATGAGCAGTTCTTC
>TRBD2|TRBV3-1/TRBV3-2|TRBJ2-7|.
CASSHQGRTSGRMGYKQYF
TGTGCCAGCAGCCACCAAGGTAGGACTAGCGGGAGGATGGGTTACAAGCAGTACTTC
>TRBD1|TRBV4-2|TRBJ2-7|.
CASSQEDRSYEQYF
TGTGCCAGCAGCCAAGAGGACAGGTCCTACGAGCAGTACTTC